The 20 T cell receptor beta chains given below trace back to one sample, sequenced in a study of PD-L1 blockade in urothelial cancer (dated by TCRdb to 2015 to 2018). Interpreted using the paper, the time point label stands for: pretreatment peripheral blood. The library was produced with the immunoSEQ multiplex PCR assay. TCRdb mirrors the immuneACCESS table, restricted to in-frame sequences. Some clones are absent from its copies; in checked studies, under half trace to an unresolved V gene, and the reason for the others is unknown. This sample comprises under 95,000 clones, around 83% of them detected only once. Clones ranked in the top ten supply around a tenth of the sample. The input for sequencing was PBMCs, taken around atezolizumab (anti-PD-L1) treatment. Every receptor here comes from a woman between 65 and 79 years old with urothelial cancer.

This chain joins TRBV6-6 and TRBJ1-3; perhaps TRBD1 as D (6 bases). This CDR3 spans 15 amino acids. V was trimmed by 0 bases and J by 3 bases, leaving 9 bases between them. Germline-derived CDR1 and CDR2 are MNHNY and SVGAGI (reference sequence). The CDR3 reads CASSYSPGVGNTIYF. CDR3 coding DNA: TGTGCCAGCAGTTACTCCCCAGGGGTTGGAAACACCATATATTTT.

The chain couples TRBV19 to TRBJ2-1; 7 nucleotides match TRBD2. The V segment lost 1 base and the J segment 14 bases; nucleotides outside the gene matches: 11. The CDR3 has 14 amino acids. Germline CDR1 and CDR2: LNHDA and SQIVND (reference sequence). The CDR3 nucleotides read TGTGCCAGTAGTATAGGTAGTAGCGGGCGCATTAAGTTCTTC. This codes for CASSIGSSGRIKFF.

The CDR3 spells CASSPRQGGRNEQFF. The CDR3 DNA follows: TGCGCCAGCAGCCCGCGACAGGGCGGCCGCAATGAGCAGTTCTTC. The chain uses TRBV5-1 and TRBJ2-1, with 7 bases that match TRBD1. The germline gives CDR1 SGHRS, CDR2 YFSETQ. CDR3 size: 15 residues. V shed 4 bases and J 6 bases; nucleotides not matched to a gene: 10.

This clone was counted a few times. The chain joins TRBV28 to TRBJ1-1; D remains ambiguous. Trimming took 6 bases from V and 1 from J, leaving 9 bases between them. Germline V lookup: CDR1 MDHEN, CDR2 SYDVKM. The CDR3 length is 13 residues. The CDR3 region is CASRDYENTEAFF. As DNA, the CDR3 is TGTGCCAGCAGGGACTACGAGAACACTGAAGCTTTCTTT. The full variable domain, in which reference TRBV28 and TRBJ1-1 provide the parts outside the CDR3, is DVKVTQSSRYLVKRTGEKVFLECVQDMDHENMFWYRQDPGLGLRLIYFSYDVKMKEKGDIPEGYSVSREKKERFSLILESASTNQTSMYLCASRDYENTEAFFGQGTRLTVV.

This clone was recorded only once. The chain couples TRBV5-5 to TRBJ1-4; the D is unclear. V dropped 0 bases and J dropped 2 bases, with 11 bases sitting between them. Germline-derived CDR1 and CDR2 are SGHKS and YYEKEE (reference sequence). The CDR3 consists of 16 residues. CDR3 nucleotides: TGTGCCAGCAGCTTGGCAGGTTTGGCGACTAATGAAAAACTGTTTTTT. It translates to CASSLAGLATNEKLFF.

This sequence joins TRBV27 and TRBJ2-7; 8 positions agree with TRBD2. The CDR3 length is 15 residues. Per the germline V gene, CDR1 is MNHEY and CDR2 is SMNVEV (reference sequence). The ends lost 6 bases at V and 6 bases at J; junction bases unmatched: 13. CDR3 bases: TGTGCCAGCAGCGACGGGGGGGGGCGTCAGGTCGAGCAGTACTTC. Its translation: CASSDGGGRQVEQYF.

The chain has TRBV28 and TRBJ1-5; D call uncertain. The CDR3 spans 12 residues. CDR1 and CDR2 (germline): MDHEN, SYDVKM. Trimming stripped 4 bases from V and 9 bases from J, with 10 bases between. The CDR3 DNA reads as TGTGCCAGCAGTTCGGGGTTCCGGCCCCAGCATTTT. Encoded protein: CASSSGFRPQHF.

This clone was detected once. CDR3 bases: TGTGCCAGCAGTTCAAGGGGACTAGCGGGAGTATACAATGAGCAGTTCTTC. Amino acids: CASSSRGLAGVYNEQFF. The chain couples TRBV27 to TRBJ2-1; 14 nucleotides agree with TRBD2. V was clipped by 4 bases and J by 4 bases; unmatched bases: 6. This CDR3 spans 17 amino acids. Germline assignment: CDR1 MNHEY and CDR2 SMNVEV (reference sequence).

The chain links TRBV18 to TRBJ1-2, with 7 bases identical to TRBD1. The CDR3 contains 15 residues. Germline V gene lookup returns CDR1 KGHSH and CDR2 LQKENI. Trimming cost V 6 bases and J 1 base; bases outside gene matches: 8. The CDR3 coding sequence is TGTGCCAGCTCCCCTGCGGACAGGAGTAACTATGGCTACACCTTC. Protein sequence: CASSPADRSNYGYTF.

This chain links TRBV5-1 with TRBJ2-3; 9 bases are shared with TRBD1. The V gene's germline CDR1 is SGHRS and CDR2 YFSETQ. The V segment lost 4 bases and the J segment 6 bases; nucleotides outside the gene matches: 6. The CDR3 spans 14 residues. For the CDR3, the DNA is TGCGCCAGCAGCCTACAGGGGGCAGGGGATACGCAGTATTTT. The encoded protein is CASSLQGAGDTQYF. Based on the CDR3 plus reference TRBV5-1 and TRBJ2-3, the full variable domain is KAGVTQTPRYLIKTRGQQVTLSCSPISGHRSVSWYQQTPGQGLQFLFEYFSETQRNKGNFPGRFSGRQFSNSRSEMNVSTLELGDSALYLCASSLQGAGDTQYFGPGTRLTVL.

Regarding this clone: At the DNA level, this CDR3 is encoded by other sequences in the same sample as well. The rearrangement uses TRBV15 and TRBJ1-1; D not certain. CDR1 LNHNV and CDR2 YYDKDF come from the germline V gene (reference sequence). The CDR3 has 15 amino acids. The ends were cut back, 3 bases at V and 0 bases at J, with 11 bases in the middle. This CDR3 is CATSREPLMNTEAFF. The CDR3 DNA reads TGTGCCACCAGCAGGGAGCCACTTATGAACACTGAAGCTTTCTTT.

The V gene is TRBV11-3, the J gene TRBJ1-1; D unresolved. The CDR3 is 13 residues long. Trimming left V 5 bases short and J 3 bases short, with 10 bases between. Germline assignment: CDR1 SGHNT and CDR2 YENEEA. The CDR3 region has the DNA TGTGCCAGCAGCCGCGATACTGACACTGAAGCTTTCTTT. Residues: CASSRDTDTEAFF.

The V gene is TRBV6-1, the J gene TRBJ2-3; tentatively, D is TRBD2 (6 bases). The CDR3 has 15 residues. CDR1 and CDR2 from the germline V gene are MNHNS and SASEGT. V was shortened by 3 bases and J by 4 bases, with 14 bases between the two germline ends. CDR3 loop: CASSEFRERADTQYF. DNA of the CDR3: TGTGCCAGCAGTGAGTTCCGGGAGCGCGCAGATACGCAGTATTTT.

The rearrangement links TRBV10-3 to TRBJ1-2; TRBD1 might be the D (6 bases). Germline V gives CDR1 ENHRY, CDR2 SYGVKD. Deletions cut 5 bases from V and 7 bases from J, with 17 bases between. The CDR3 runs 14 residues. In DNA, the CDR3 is TGTGCCATCAGTCCAAACTCACAGGGATCTGGCTACACCTTC. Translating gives CAISPNSQGSGYTF.

CDR3 sequence (DNA): TGTGCCAGCAGGGGGGGGCCTGACCGCCGGGATACCCAGTACTTC. As protein: CASRGGPDRRDTQYF. This chain joins TRBV6-6 and TRBJ2-5; tentatively, D is TRBD2 (7 bases). The CDR3 extends over 15 amino acids. Germline CDR1 is MNHNY and CDR2 is SVGAGI (reference sequence). V dropped 6 bases and J dropped 8 bases, with 22 bases sitting between them.

This CDR3 is CASRGQLNDYEQYF. CDR3 nucleotide sequence: TGTGCCAGCAGGGGACAGTTAAACGACTACGAGCAGTACTTC. The chain recombines TRBV6-5 with TRBJ2-7, with TRBD1 identical over 7 bases. The length of the CDR3 is 14 residues. The germline V gene encodes CDR1 MNHEY and CDR2 SVGAGI. V was clipped by 6 bases and J by 3 bases; unmatched bases: 8.

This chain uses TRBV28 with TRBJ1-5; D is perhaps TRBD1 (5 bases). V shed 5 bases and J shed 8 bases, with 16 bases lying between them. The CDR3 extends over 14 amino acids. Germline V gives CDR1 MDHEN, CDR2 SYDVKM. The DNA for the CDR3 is TGTGCCAGCAGTCCCTACAGGACCGTCAAGCCCCAGCATTTT. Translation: CASSPYRTVKPQHF.

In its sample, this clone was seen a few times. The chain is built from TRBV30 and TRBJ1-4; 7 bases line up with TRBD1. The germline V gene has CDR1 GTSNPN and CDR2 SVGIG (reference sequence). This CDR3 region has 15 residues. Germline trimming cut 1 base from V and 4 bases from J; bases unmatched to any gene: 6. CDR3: CAWSETGDLNEKLFF. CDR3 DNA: TGTGCCTGGAGTGAAACAGGGGACCTTAATGAAAAACTGTTTTTT.

The CDR3 loop reads CASTHLGELFF. In nucleotides, the CDR3 is TGTGCCAGCACCCACTTAGGGGAGCTGTTTTTT. This chain joins TRBV6-5 and TRBJ2-2; D is uncertain. The CDR3 sequence is 11 residues long. Germline loops: CDR1 MNHEY, CDR2 SVGAGI. The V and J ends lost 7 bases and 8 bases respectively, with 8 bases between them.

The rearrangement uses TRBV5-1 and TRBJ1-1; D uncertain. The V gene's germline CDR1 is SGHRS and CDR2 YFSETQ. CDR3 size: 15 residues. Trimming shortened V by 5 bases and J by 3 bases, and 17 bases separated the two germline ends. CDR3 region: CASSFSSWQDTEAFF. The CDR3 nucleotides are TGCGCCAGCAGTTTTTCGTCCTGGCAGGACACTGAAGCTTTCTTT.